This TCR beta chain was sequenced during a study of metastatic and nonmetastatic thyroid tumors. Looking at the study overall: Repertoire comparison spanned blood and tumor or nodule tissue of malignant and benign thyroid patients.

Ahead of thyroid surgery, no patient had received treatment of any kind. As concerns this clone: Its target is unknown.

Findings and limits, study-wide: Versus benign nodules, malignant thyroid tumors reportedly had significantly higher TCR beta diversity, in blood and tumor.

Per the germline V gene, CDR1 is SGHVS and CDR2 is FNYEAQ. Trimming pared 5 bases from V and 1 base from J, leaving 23 bases between. CDR3 length: 18 residues. As processed by the authors: The authors used CDR3 differences across clinicopathological groups to build a distant-metastasis classifier for papillary thyroid cancer. Via MiXCR, TCRdb re-called the PCR reads. The V and J calls and clone size come from TCRdb's table, not from the authors' own analysis. This sample has approximately 13,000 clones; roughly a third occur once, and the top ten carry approximately 12%. The sequenced sample consisted of tumor tissue. This chain connects TRBV7-6 to TRBJ1-2; D might be TRBD1 (6 bases). This TCR was recovered from a male donor with papillary thyroid cancer or a benign thyroid nodule (not recorded which). Some clones in this sample may be carry-over from other donors' samples. The CDR3 DNA reads TGTGCCAGCAGCCCCGAAGGGGGGGCCCAAAAAAGTAACTATGGCTACACCTTC. The encoded protein is CASSPEGGAQKSNYGYTF. The full variable domain, completed using reference TRBV7-6 and TRBJ1-2, is GAGVSQSPRYKVTKRGQDVALRCDPISGHVSLYWYRQALGQGPEFLTYFNYEAQQDKSGLPNDRFSAERPEGSISTLTIQRTEQRDSAMYRCASSPEGGAQKSNYGYTFGSGTRLTVV.